Presented here are 31 T cell receptor beta chains from one specimen sequenced in a study of Ad26.COV2.S vaccination and SARS-CoV-2 variants. Described treatment: around 19 received Ad26.COV2.S at low or high dose, single or two shots; a few received placebo; per-sample allocation not given. It was on day 63 after the first vaccine or placebo injection that samples were taken. Some clones are missing from TCRdb's copy, which holds only in-frame ones; the method was immunoSEQ multiplex PCR. The sample yields about 350,000 clones, 85% to 90% seen once. The specimen comprised peripheral blood, sampled in a trial of Ad26.COV2.S vaccine versus placebo. These receptors all come from a person between 18 and 59 years old who received the Ad26.COV2.S COVID-19 vaccine or a placebo.

The count of this clone is one. The V call is TRBV2, the J call TRBJ1-5, with D possibly being TRBD1 (5 bases). Trimming took 2 bases from V and 7 from J, leaving 12 bases between them. The CDR3 consists of 14 residues. Per germline, CDR1 SNHLY and CDR2 FYNNEI. In DNA, the CDR3 is TGTGCCAGCAGTGAAATAGGGGATCGACAGCCCCAGCATTTT. Its translation is CASSEIGDRQPQHF. The full variable domain, with the rest looked up from reference TRBV2 and TRBJ1-5, is EPEVTQTPSHQVTQMGQEVILRCVPISNHLYFYWYRQILGQKVEFLVSFYNNEISEKSEIFDDQFSVERPDGSNFTLKIRSTKLEDSAMYFCASSEIGDRQPQHFGDGTRLSIL.

V is TRBV27 and J is TRBJ2-1, with a possible D match to TRBD1 (6 bases). CDR3 size: 15 residues. Per germline, CDR1 MNHEY and CDR2 SMNVEV (reference sequence). The ends were cut back, 6 bases at V and 0 bases at J, with 12 bases in the middle. The CDR3: CASSPGHGSYNEQFF. In nucleotides, the CDR3 is TGTGCCAGCAGCCCGGGACATGGCTCCTACAATGAGCAGTTCTTC.

The sample holds a few counts of this clone. The chain combines TRBV19 with TRBJ1-5, with D hard to call. Germline values: CDR1 LNHDA, CDR2 SQIVND (reference sequence). Trimming cost V 2 bases and J 2 bases, with 7 bases left between them. The CDR3 consists of 14 residues. The chain's CDR3 is CASSIKAGNQPQHF. For the CDR3, the DNA is TGTGCCAGTAGTATAAAGGCAGGCAATCAGCCCCAGCATTTT.

This chain joins TRBV6-5 and TRBJ1-1; the match to TRBD1 covers 10 bases. Germline loops: CDR1 MNHEY, CDR2 SVGAGI. The CDR3 contains 16 residues. With V trimmed by 2 bases and J by 5 bases, 8 bases remained unmatched. The CDR3 here is CASSYGWTGGSTEAFF. DNA of the CDR3: TGTGCCAGCAGTTACGGGTGGACAGGGGGTAGTACTGAAGCTTTCTTT.

The chain couples TRBV27 to TRBJ2-7, with no clear D. Germline lookup yields CDR1 MNHEY and CDR2 SMNVEV (reference sequence). V shed 5 bases and J shed 2 bases, with 22 bases lying between them. This CDR3 contains 17 residues. CDR3 region: CASSPLIPGPTAYEQYF. The CDR3 DNA sequence: TGTGCCAGCAGTCCCCTCATACCGGGTCCTACGGCCTACGAGCAGTACTTC.

Only one count was recorded for this clone. The genes are TRBV5-6 and TRBJ2-1; 7 nucleotides agree with TRBD2. Germline-derived CDR1 and CDR2 are SGHDT and YYEEEE. The CDR3 is made up of 16 amino acids. The V gene end was trimmed by 3 bases and the J gene end by 4 bases; junction bases not matched to a gene: 10. CDR3 coding DNA: TGTGCCAGCAGCTCATGGGGGGGACTCGTATACAATGAGCAGTTCTTC. Protein: CASSSWGGLVYNEQFF.

This chain joins TRBV2 and TRBJ1-2; unclear D gene. The CDR3 covers 13 residues. V shed 4 bases and J shed 8 bases, with 14 bases lying between them. Germline loops: CDR1 SNHLY, CDR2 FYNNEI. The CDR3 here is CASSGSFSRGYTF. CDR3 DNA sequence: TGTGCCAGCAGTGGCTCCTTCTCCAGAGGCTACACCTTC. Together with reference TRBV2 and TRBJ1-2, the CDR3 gives the full variable domain: EPEVTQTPSHQVTQMGQEVILRCVPISNHLYFYWYRQILGQKVEFLVSFYNNEISEKSEIFDDQFSVERPDGSNFTLKIRSTKLEDSAMYFCASSGSFSRGYTFGSGTRLTVV.

The J gene is TRBJ2-1, the V gene TRBV14; 10 nucleotides align to TRBD1. Trimming at V came to 3 bases and at J to 15 bases, leaving 11 bases not matched to a gene. Germline values: CDR1 SGHDN, CDR2 FVKESK. The CDR3 consists of 14 residues. The CDR3 DNA follows: TGTGCCAGCAGCCACTTGACAGGGGGCGCGCTCCGGTTCTTC. Translated, it gives CASSHLTGGALRFF. The whole variable domain, filled in from reference TRBV14 and TRBJ2-1, reads EAGVTQFPSHSVIEKGQTVTLRCDPISGHDNLYWYRRVMGKEIKFLLHFVKESKQDESGMPNNRFLAERTGGTYSTLKVQPAELEDSGVYFCASSHLTGGALRFFGPGTRLTVL.

The rearrangement links TRBV11-2 to TRBJ2-7; TRBD2 might be the D (5 bases). The CDR3 sequence is 14 residues long. CDR1 and CDR2 from the germline V gene are SGHAT and FQNNGV. V gave up 0 bases and J gave up 4 bases, with 10 bases separating them. This chain's CDR3 is CASSLDLGVYEQYF. The CDR3 bases are TGTGCCAGCAGCTTAGATCTGGGAGTGTACGAGCAGTACTTC.

The rearrangement links TRBV27 to TRBJ2-3, with D perhaps TRBD1 (5 bases). The CDR3 loop spans 13 amino acids. Germline CDR1 reads MNHEY; CDR2 reads SMNVEV (reference sequence). V lost 5 bases and J 6 bases, leaving 12 bases between the germline ends. The CDR3 DNA reads TGTGCCAGCAGTCTCCTACAGGCGGATACGCAGTATTTT. As protein: CASSLLQADTQYF.

The chain joins TRBV5-1 to TRBJ1-3; tentatively, D is TRBD1 (6 bases). CDR3 length equals 17 residues. Germline assignment: CDR1 SGHRS and CDR2 YFSETQ. V shed 1 base and J shed 3 bases, with 17 bases lying between them. CDR3 sequence: CASSLTGSPAFGNTIYF. In DNA, the CDR3 is TGCGCCAGCAGCTTGACAGGGAGTCCCGCGTTTGGAAACACCATATATTTT. The complete variable domain, with remaining parts taken from reference TRBV5-1 and TRBJ1-3, reads KAGVTQTPRYLIKTRGQQVTLSCSPISGHRSVSWYQQTPGQGLQFLFEYFSETQRNKGNFPGRFSGRQFSNSRSEMNVSTLELGDSALYLCASSLTGSPAFGNTIYFGEGSWLTVV.

This clone has just a few counts. J is TRBJ2-1 and V is TRBV19; D remains unclear. This CDR3 has 11 residues. Trimming cost V 7 bases and J 5 bases, with 6 bases left between them. The germline V gene encodes CDR1 LNHDA and CDR2 SQIVND (reference sequence). CDR3 sequence reads: CASKTHNEQFF. CDR3 DNA: TGTGCCAGTAAGACACACAATGAGCAGTTCTTC.

This chain uses TRBV2 with TRBJ2-7, with D possibly matching TRBD1 (5 bases). The CDR3 extends over 13 amino acids. Germline CDR1 is SNHLY and CDR2 is FYNNEI. Trimming took 2 bases from V and 2 from J, leaving 7 bases between them. The CDR3 loop reads CASSERQTYEQYF. The DNA for the CDR3 is TGTGCCAGCAGTGAAAGACAGACCTACGAGCAGTACTTC.

The chain uses TRBV5-1 and TRBJ2-1; TRBD2 matches at 10 bases. V shed 1 base and J 4 bases; nucleotides not matched to a gene: 17. Germline V CDR1 and CDR2: SGHRS, YFSETQ. The CDR3 consists of 20 residues. CDR3 amino acids: CASSLRWLAGAVSPYNEQFF. In DNA form, the CDR3 reads TGCGCCAGCAGCTTGCGCTGGCTAGCGGGGGCCGTGTCGCCTTACAATGAGCAGTTCTTC.

The chain combines TRBV30 with TRBJ2-1; 8 nucleotides align to TRBD2. Germline CDR1 is GTSNPN and CDR2 is SVGIG (reference sequence). This CDR3 is 14 amino acids long. Unmatched junction bases numbered 7, after V lost 4 bases and J lost 5 bases. CDR3 loop: CAWTRLATNNEQFF. The CDR3 DNA is TGTGCCTGGACCCGACTAGCGACTAACAATGAGCAGTTCTTC.

The V call is TRBV12-3 or TRBV12-4, the J call TRBJ2-5; a possible D gene is TRBD2 (6 bases). The CDR3 extends over 13 amino acids. Trimming shortened V by 6 bases and J by 5 bases, and 13 bases separated the two germline ends. The CDR3 is CASSPYGSETQYF. For the CDR3, the DNA is TGTGCCAGCAGCCCCTACGGGAGTGAGACCCAGTACTTC.

V and J are TRBV18 and TRBJ2-2, with unresolved D. The CDR3 consists of 15 residues. The germline V gene has CDR1 KGHSH and CDR2 LQKENI. Trimming shortened V by 4 bases and J by 1 base, and 10 bases separated the two germline ends. The CDR3 protein is CASSRYRQNTGELFF. The DNA for the CDR3 is TGTGCCAGCTCACGATATAGACAGAACACCGGGGAGCTGTTTTTT. The full variable domain, completed using reference TRBV18 and TRBJ2-2, is NAGVMQNPRHLVRRRGQEARLRCSPMKGHSHVYWYRQLPEEGLKFMVYLQKENIIDESGMPKERFSAEFPKEGPSILRIQQVVRGDSAAYFCASSRYRQNTGELFFGEGSRLTVL.

This chain connects TRBV27 to TRBJ2-7; 7 bases agree with TRBD1. Losses at the gene ends were 3 bases for V and 3 bases for J; bases not matched to a gene: 5. Germline values: CDR1 MNHEY, CDR2 SMNVEV (reference sequence). The CDR3 is 14 amino acids. The CDR3 protein is CASSLGQPRYEQYF. CDR3 sequence (DNA): TGTGCCAGCAGTTTGGGACAGCCCCGCTACGAGCAGTACTTC.

The chain is built from TRBV27 and TRBJ1-1; tentatively, D is TRBD1 (5 bases). The CDR3 length is 15 residues. Trimming stripped 2 bases from V and 1 base from J, with 11 bases between. In germline, CDR1 is MNHEY, CDR2 SMNVEV (reference sequence). In nucleotides, the CDR3 is TGTGCCAGCAGTTTACACGGGACTTCGAACACTGAAGCTTTCTTT. The encoded protein is CASSLHGTSNTEAFF.

V is TRBV30 and J is TRBJ2-1, with D possibly TRBD1 on 5 matching bases. The germline CDR1 and CDR2 sequences are GTSNPN and SVGIG (reference sequence). V lost 8 bases and J lost 4, with 12 bases in between. This CDR3 has 12 amino acids. The CDR3 bases are TGTGCCGGCAGACAGAGTTACAATGAGCAGTTCTTC. Translating gives CAGRQSYNEQFF.

V usage is TRBV5-1 and J usage is TRBJ2-2; D is perhaps TRBD1 (6 bases). Trimming cost V 2 bases and J 0 bases, with 8 bases left between them. Germline CDR1 and CDR2: SGHRS and YFSETQ. The CDR3 runs to 15 residues. The DNA for the CDR3 is TGCGCCAGCAGCTTCCAGGGGCCGAACACCGGGGAGCTGTTTTTT. This translates into CASSFQGPNTGELFF.

V usage is TRBV15 and J usage is TRBJ1-3; 7 nucleotides line up with TRBD1. The CDR3 is 15 amino acids. The J segment lost 2 bases and the V segment lost 1 base, leaving 2 bases of the junction unmatched. Per germline, CDR1 LNHNV and CDR2 YYDKDF (reference sequence). In nucleotides, the CDR3 is TGTGCCACCAGCAGAGCCGGGACAGCTGGAAACACCATATATTTT. It encodes CATSRAGTAGNTIYF.

V gene TRBV27 combines with J gene TRBJ2-7; TRBD1 might be the D (6 bases). In germline, CDR1 is MNHEY, CDR2 SMNVEV (reference sequence). The CDR3 has 14 residues. The V and J ends lost 5 bases and 1 base respectively, with 12 bases between them. CDR3 bases: TGTGCCAGCAGTGCCCGAGACAGGTCCTACGAGCAGTACTTC. Its protein product is CASSARDRSYEQYF.

The J gene is TRBJ1-5, the V gene TRBV5-6; TRBD1 matches 8 bases. The trim removed 0 bases at V and 5 bases at J, leaving 1 base unmatched. Germline assignment: CDR1 SGHDT and CDR2 YYEEEE. CDR3 size: 14 residues. CDR3 nucleotide sequence: TGTGCCAGCAGCTTGGGGGACAGGCATCAGCCCCAGCATTTT. This codes for CASSLGDRHQPQHF.

This clone was seen only once. The rearrangement uses TRBV6-1 and TRBJ1-4, with unresolved D. Germline CDR1 reads MNHNS; CDR2 reads SASEGT. The V end lost 4 bases, the J end lost 0 bases, and 12 bases lay between the germline ends. The CDR3 extends over 16 amino acids. The CDR3 region has the DNA TGTGCCAGCAGTGTTCCAGCCATTGCAACTAATGAAAAACTGTTTTTT. It codes for CASSVPAIATNEKLFF.

This clone has a single count. The chain links TRBV27 to TRBJ1-1; 12 bases match TRBD1. Germline V gene sequence: CDR1 MNHEY, CDR2 SMNVEV (reference sequence). The CDR3 is 15 amino acids. J lost 7 bases, V lost 5 bases, and 8 bases had no gene match. CDR3 DNA: TGTGCCAGCAGTCCCTGGGGACAGGGGGCGATTGAAGCTTTCTTT. It encodes CASSPWGQGAIEAFF.

The chain employs TRBV28 and TRBJ2-5, with 8 bases fitting TRBD2. The CDR3 length is 14 residues. Unmatched junction bases numbered 7, after V lost 5 bases and J lost 5 bases. The germline gives CDR1 MDHEN, CDR2 SYDVKM. CDR3 DNA: TGTGCCAGCAGTCCCCAGCGGGGGAGGGAGACCCAGTACTTC. Protein product: CASSPQRGRETQYF.

The rearrangement uses TRBV29-1 and TRBJ2-1; a possible D gene is TRBD1 (6 bases). Trimming cost V 4 bases and J 5 bases, with 12 bases left between them. Germline V gene lookup returns CDR1 SQVTM and CDR2 ANQGSEA. This CDR3 region has 13 residues. CDR3 residues: CSVGGQSHNEQFF. In DNA, the CDR3 is TGCAGCGTTGGAGGACAGTCACACAATGAGCAGTTCTTC.

The chain employs TRBV5-6 and TRBJ2-1; 7 nucleotides align to TRBD2. Looked up from germline, CDR1 is SGHDT and CDR2 is YYEEEE. The CDR3 is made up of 16 amino acids. The junction had 7 bases not matched to a gene; V was cut back by 4 bases and J by 0 bases. The chain's CDR3 is CASSGGLLYSYNEQFF. CDR3 DNA sequence: TGTGCCAGCAGCGGGGGACTACTGTACTCCTACAATGAGCAGTTCTTC.

The V and J genes are TRBV3-1 (or the pseudogene TRBV3-2) and TRBJ2-5; D may be TRBD1 (6 bases). This CDR3 comprises 14 residues. Trimming left V 0 bases short and J 5 bases short, with 10 bases between. CDR1 is LGHDT, CDR2 YNNKEL, per germline (reference sequence). In DNA, the CDR3 is TGTGCCAGCAGCCAAGAAGACAGGAGGGAGACCCAGTACTTC. Its translation is CASSQEDRRETQYF.

V and J are TRBV5-1 and TRBJ2-5; TRBD1 aligns across 11 bases. The germline gives CDR1 SGHRS, CDR2 YFSETQ. The junction had 14 bases not matched to a gene; V was cut back by 2 bases and J by 5 bases. The CDR3 contains 18 residues. CDR3 sequence: CASSFSGARTGGAETQYF. The CDR3 nucleotides read TGCGCCAGCAGCTTTTCGGGGGCGAGGACAGGGGGCGCGGAGACCCAGTACTTC.